The 9 T cell receptor beta chains below come from one sample, sequenced in a study of regulatory T cells in long-lasting Graves disease. For TCR beta, libraries came from iRepertoire HTBI primers and Arm-PCR of CDR3 regions. TCRdb independently ran MiXCR on the multiplex PCR reads; one entry per CDR3 protein. Of 310,000 or so distinct CDR3 sequences in the sample, around 20% are singletons; the top ten hold 29%. The time point is: persistent/refractory GD, antithyroid drugs over 5 years with positive TRAb. Isolated PBMC RNA provided the starting material for the TCR library. The source material was peripheral blood mononuclear cells (PBMCs), sampled when the disease was refractory, from a patient treated with antithyroid drugs. All receptors derive from a female donor with Graves disease.

This clonotype was observed at least ten times. This chain connects TRBV20-1 to TRBJ1-2; D is unresolved. V was trimmed by 3 bases and J by 2 bases, leaving 7 bases between them. Germline loops: CDR1 DFQATT, CDR2 SNEGSKA (reference sequence). The CDR3 length is 12 residues. CDR3 loop: CSASAGNYGYTF. The CDR3 DNA reads TGCAGTGCTAGCGCGGGGAACTATGGCTACACCTTC.

This sequence joins TRBV5-1 and TRBJ2-7; no definite D call. The CDR3 runs 14 residues. Germline assignment: CDR1 SGHRS and CDR2 YFSETQ. Trimming shortened V by 0 bases and J by 3 bases, and 10 bases separated the two germline ends. As DNA, the CDR3 is TGCGCCAGCAGCTTGGGACCTGACTTCTACGAGCAGTACTTC. This translates into CASSLGPDFYEQYF.

This clonotype was counted ten times or more. The chain combines TRBV28 with TRBJ1-5; TRBD1 agrees at 9 bases. The trim removed 9 bases at V and 6 bases at J, leaving 18 bases unmatched. The CDR3 length is 17 residues. Germline V gene sequence: CDR1 MDHEN, CDR2 SYDVKM. The CDR3 nucleotides are TGTGCCAGTCGAAAATGGACACAGGGGGCTGGCAGTCAGCCCCAGCATTTT. This gives the protein CASRKWTQGAGSQPQHF.

The chain uses TRBV29-1 and TRBJ2-7; 12 positions match TRBD1. The CDR3 spans 15 residues. The ends lost 5 bases at V and 3 bases at J; junction bases unmatched: 8. Germline CDR1 reads SQVTM; CDR2 reads ANQGSEA. In DNA form, the CDR3 reads TGCAGCGTTCTAAGGGACAGGGGGCTGATCTACGAGCAGTACTTC. Amino acids: CSVLRDRGLIYEQYF.

In regard to this clonotype: A read error may produce the germline difference seen at one junction end. The chain uses TRBV7-2 and TRBJ1-2; 9 bases map to TRBD1. The CDR3 has 14 residues. The V gene's germline CDR1 is SGHTA and CDR2 FQGNSA. The CDR3 nucleotides read TGTGCCAGCAGCCCGCGACAGGGGGGCTATGGCCACACCTTC. The encoded protein is CASSPRQGGYGHTF.

This sequence joins TRBV14 and TRBJ2-7; D is unclear. The germline V gene encodes CDR1 SGHDN and CDR2 FVKESK. CDR3 length: 12 residues. The V end lost 3 bases, the J end lost 4 bases, and 7 bases lay between the germline ends. The CDR3 DNA is TGTGCCAGCAGCCAGCCTCAGTACGAGCAGTACTTC. This encodes CASSQPQYEQYF.

In its sample, this clonotype was seen many times. The CDR3 is CASSPTPWGYTF. The DNA for the CDR3 is TGTGCCAGCAGTCCTACCCCCTGGGGCTACACCTTC. The V call is TRBV12-3 or TRBV12-4, the J call TRBJ1-2; D is unresolved. Trimming cost V 5 bases and J 8 bases, with 12 bases left between them. CDR3 size: 12 residues.

This clonotype appeared once. This sequence may be a read error, since a much larger clone differs from it by one base. The V call is TRBV5-1, the J call TRBJ2-7, with 9 bases fitting TRBD1. V lost 6 bases to trimming and J lost 5 bases; unmatched junction nucleotides: 9. Germline CDR1 reads SGHRS; CDR2 reads YFSETQ. The CDR3 has 14 residues. The CDR3 protein is CASIPGQGAHEQYF. In DNA, the CDR3 is TGCGCCAGCATTCCGGGACAGGGCGCCCACGAGCAGTACTTC.

The table lists this clonotype with a few counts. The rearrangement joins TRBV19 to TRBJ2-7, with D perhaps matching TRBD1 or TRBD2 (5 bases each). Germline CDR1 is LNHDA and CDR2 is SQIVND (reference sequence). The CDR3 is 13 amino acids. V was cut by 3 bases and J by 5 bases, with 11 bases left in between. This CDR3 reads CASSMRGIHEQYF. The CDR3 DNA follows: TGTGCCAGTAGTATGAGGGGAATTCACGAGCAGTACTTC.